Listed below are T cell receptor beta chains from one sample, sequenced in a study of Graves' ophthalmopathy and Graves' hyperthyroidism. TCRdb itself ran the multiplex PCR reads through MiXCR, one entry per CDR3 protein. Among about 660,000 distinct CDR3 sequences listed, about two fifths were seen once. Input material: peripheral blood. The receptors were gathered from an adult man with Graves' ophthalmopathy. Both conserved end residues are part of each CDR3. A D gene is named only where the DNA matches it firmly. Expanded clones are given a class, and other clones once, few, many or no size at all.

V	J	size	D	DNA	CDR3
TRBV10-3	TRBJ2-5	-	-	TGTGCCATCAGTGAGGGGCTGGATACGCAGTACTTC	CAISEGLDTQYF
TRBV7-9	TRBJ1-2	many	TRBD1	TGTGCCAGCAGCTTAGAGGGGGCCCCTAACTATGGCTACACCTTC	CASSLEGAPNYGYTF
TRBV20-1	TRBJ2-7	few	-	TGCAGTGCTTTCCCTTTGGCAGGGGTAGGGTACGAGCAGTACTTC	CSAFPLAGVGYEQYF
TRBV2	TRBJ1-1	once	TRBD1	TGTGCCAGCAGAATTGGACAGGGGGTCACTGAAGCTTTCTTT	CASRIGQGVTEAFF
TRBV29-1	TRBJ2-1	-	-	TGCAGCGTTGAACCCCCAAGCTCCTACAATGAGCAGTTCTTC	CSVEPPSSYNEQFF
TRBV10-3	TRBJ1-2	-	TRBD1	TGTGCCATCAGTGAGAATGGACCCAGGTCAGGGGGCGTCTATGGCTACACCTTC	CAISENGPRSGGVYGYTF
TRBV7-9	TRBJ1-4	many	TRBD1	TGTGCCAGCAGCTCCGGGACAGGGAATGAAAAACTGTTTTTT	CASSSGTGNEKLFF
TRBV10-3	TRBJ2-7	-	-	TGTGCCATCAAAGGTAGCGGGACAGAGAATCCAAGGGAGTACTTC	CAIKGSGTENPREYF
TRBV7-3	TRBJ1-1	-	TRBD1	TGTGCCAGCAGCTTAGCAAGGGGGCCATACAATGAAGCTTTCTTT	CASSLARGPYNEAFF
TRBV6-5	TRBJ1-5	many	-	TGTGCCAGCGGAATTCGGGAGCCCCAGCATTTT	CASGIREPQHF
TRBV19	TRBJ1-5	many	-	TGTGCCAGTAGTATGCCAGACCAGAATCAGCCCCAGCATTTT	CASSMPDQNQPQHF
TRBV7-3	TRBJ2-1	-	TRBD2	TGTGCCAGCAGCTTGCCCAGCGGGGCCGACAATGAGCAGTTCTTC	CASSLPSGADNEQFF
TRBV14	TRBJ2-6	many	TRBD1	TGTGCCAGCAGCCCTAGACAGGGTTCCCCTGATCTCTGGGCCAACGTCCTGACTTTC	CASSPRQGSPDLWANVLTF
TRBV29-1	TRBJ1-1	-	TRBD1	TGCAGCGCGCGGACAGGCAGAATGAACACTGAAGCTTTCTTT	CSARTGRMNTEAFF
TRBV29-1	TRBJ1-1	-	-	TGCAGCTTTGGGTTGAACACTGAAGCTTTCTTT	CSFGLNTEAFF
TRBV24-1	TRBJ2-7	-	-	TGTGCCACTATCCCGGACATAGCCTACGAGCAGTACTTC	CATIPDIAYEQYF
TRBV6-1	TRBJ2-7	-	-	TGTGCCAGCAGTGAAGCATTGAAAGCCTACGAGCAGTACTTC	CASSEALKAYEQYF
TRBV9	TRBJ2-7	many	-	TGTGCCAGCAGCGTAGCGGAGCGAGCCTACGAGCAGTACTTC	CASSVAERAYEQYF
TRBV7-2	TRBJ2-7	many	TRBD2	TGTGCCAGCAGCCCAGGACTAGCGGGAGACCCCGAGCAGTACTTC	CASSPGLAGDPEQYF
TRBV20-1	TRBJ2-7	few	TRBD1	TGCAGTGCTAGGGGACAGGGCTCACCTCTTTACGAGCAGTACTTC	CSARGQGSPLYEQYF
TRBV19	TRBJ1-5	many	-	TGTGCCAGTAGACACTTCGTGGGAGCGGGGCAGCCCCAGCATTTT	CASRHFVGAGQPQHF
TRBV3-1	TRBJ1-1	few	-	TGTGCCAGCAGCCAATTTACGTCAGGGAACACTGAAGCTTTCTTT	CASSQFTSGNTEAFF
TRBV7-9	TRBJ2-2	many	-	TGTGCCAGCAGCTTAGGAGCGAACACCGGGGAGCTGTTTTTT	CASSLGANTGELFF
TRBV13	TRBJ1-4	many	-	TGTGCCAGCAGCTTAGGAGGATTTAATGAAAAACTGTTTTTT	CASSLGGFNEKLFF
TRBV5-1	TRBJ2-5	-	-	TGCGCCAGCAGCTTGCAACAGGGAACGCAAGAGACCCAGTACTTC	CASSLQQGTQETQYF
TRBV20-1	TRBJ2-7	few	-	TGCAGTGCTAGAGATAGAGGGGCGTTGGGGGAGCAGTACTTC	CSARDRGALGEQYF
TRBV5-4	TRBJ2-2	-	-	TGTGCCAGCAGCTTGGGACAGCTCTCGAACACCGGGGAGCTGTTTTTT	CASSLGQLSNTGELFF
TRBV25-1	TRBJ1-5	-	-	TGTGCCAGCAGTGGAACAGATACGCGGTACAATCAGCCCCAGCATTTT	CASSGTDTRYNQPQHF